The 21 T cell receptor beta chains presented below share a single source sample, sequenced in a study of blood T cell repertoires in COVID-19 (dated by TCRdb to the early 2020s). Libraries were made using the immunoSEQ multiplex PCR assay. TCRdb re-hosts the immuneACCESS table, in-frame sequences only. Its copies lack some clones; in the studies checked, an unresolved V gene accounts for under half of them, and the cause for the rest is not known. The sample yields hundreds of thousands of clones; 85% to 90% were counted once. The ten largest account for under 2% of the sample. The specimen was PBMCs or T cells enriched from blood (not recorded which). All receptors come from a woman in her forties or fifties who had recovered from COVID-19.

V usage is TRBV5-4 and J usage is TRBJ2-1; possible D gene TRBD1, 5 bases. CDR3 size: 13 residues. Trimming stripped 4 bases from V and 5 bases from J, with 10 bases between. Germline CDR1 is SGHNT and CDR2 is YYREEE (reference sequence). CDR3 nucleotides: TGTGCCAGCAGCAGGACAACAAACAATGAGCAGTTCTTC. As protein: CASSRTTNNEQFF.

The genes are TRBV28 and TRBJ1-5; a possible D gene is TRBD1 (6 bases). Germline CDR1 reads MDHEN; CDR2 reads SYDVKM. The CDR3 spans 14 residues. Trimming removed 5 bases from V and 3 bases from J, with 11 bases in between. The DNA for the CDR3 is TGTGCCAGCAGTCAAACAGGGCACAATCAGCCCCAGCATTTT. Translation: CASSQTGHNQPQHF.

V is TRBV7-6 and J is TRBJ1-1, with 8 bases lining up with TRBD1. The CDR3 covers 16 residues. The ends lost 5 bases at V and 4 bases at J; junction bases unmatched: 12. Per germline, CDR1 SGHVS and CDR2 FNYEAQ. The CDR3 loop reads CASSLRTGPGGTEAFF. The CDR3 DNA reads as TGTGCCAGCAGCCTTAGGACAGGGCCGGGGGGCACTGAAGCTTTCTTT.

The chain carries TRBV5-4 and TRBJ1-5; D may be TRBD1 (6 bases). V was pared by 0 bases and J by 4 bases, with 11 bases between. CDR1 is SGHNT and CDR2 is YYREEE in the germline V gene (reference sequence). This CDR3 is built from 15 residues. CDR3 DNA sequence: TGTGCCAGCAGCTTGGATGGGGGCGCAAATCAGCCCCAGCATTTT. This gives the protein CASSLDGGANQPQHF.

This chain connects TRBV7-9 to TRBJ2-3; 8 positions match TRBD2. V trimming: 10 bases; J trimming: 1 base; junction bases outside the gene matches: 7. CDR3 size: 14 residues. Per the germline V gene, CDR1 is SEHNR and CDR2 is FQNEAQ (reference sequence). The CDR3 DNA reads as TGTGCCATCCGAGCGGGAGAGCGCACAGATACGCAGTATTTT. Amino acids: CAIRAGERTDTQYF.

V and J are TRBV24-1 and TRBJ1-1; tentatively, D is TRBD1 (5 bases). The germline V and J ends were trimmed by 5 bases and 1 base, with 10 bases remaining between them. The V gene's germline CDR1 is KGHDR and CDR2 SFDVKD. This CDR3 region has 14 residues. CDR3 sequence: CATSAAGKNTEAFF. The CDR3 DNA is TGTGCCACCAGTGCGGCAGGGAAGAACACTGAAGCTTTCTTT.

The gene calls are TRBV5-6 and TRBJ2-7, with 12 bases fitting TRBD2. With V trimmed by 4 bases and J by 0 bases, 11 bases remained unmatched. From germline, CDR1 is SGHDT and CDR2 YYEEEE. The CDR3 has 18 residues. The CDR3 sequence is CASSRLRTSGTSSYEQYF. The CDR3 DNA sequence: TGTGCCAGCAGCCGGTTAAGGACTAGCGGGACGAGCTCCTACGAGCAGTACTTC.

The chain recombines TRBV30 with TRBJ2-7; 12 nucleotides line up with TRBD1. CDR1 GTSNPN and CDR2 SVGIG come from the germline V gene (reference sequence). V lost 0 bases to trimming and J lost 7 bases; unmatched junction nucleotides: 4. The CDR3 runs to 14 residues. CDR3 DNA sequence: TGTGCCTGGAGTGTGGGACAGGGGGCTCAAGAGCAGTACTTC. Its protein product is CAWSVGQGAQEQYF.

This clone was seen a single time. In DNA form, the CDR3 reads TGTGCCAGCACGGCAGGTGCGAACTATGGCTACACCTTC. The encoded protein is CASTAGANYGYTF. This rearrangement joins TRBV12-3 or TRBV12-4 to TRBJ1-2; no firm D call. The length of the CDR3 is 13 residues. Between the trimmed V and J ends, which lost 7 bases and 2 bases, there was a span of 11 bases.

This chain connects TRBV14 to TRBJ1-3; unclear D gene. Per the germline V gene, CDR1 is SGHDN and CDR2 is FVKESK. V lost 3 bases and J lost 4, with 4 bases in between. CDR3 size: 12 residues. CDR3: CASSHLGNTIYF. The CDR3 region has the DNA TGTGCCAGCAGCCATCTGGGAAACACCATATATTTT.

The chain combines TRBV20-1 with TRBJ1-2; the D gene is possibly TRBD1 (6 bases). This CDR3 contains 11 residues. The germline gives CDR1 DFQATT, CDR2 SNEGSKA (reference sequence). Trimming stripped 5 bases from V and 8 bases from J, with 12 bases between. The CDR3 region is CSAGTGTGYTF. The CDR3 region has the DNA TGCAGTGCTGGAACAGGGACGGGCTACACCTTC.

The J gene is TRBJ2-2, the V gene TRBV3-1 (or the pseudogene TRBV3-2), with 7 positions matching TRBD2. The germline V gene has CDR1 LGHDT and CDR2 YNNKEL (reference sequence). The CDR3 is 17 amino acids. V lost 9 bases, J lost 6 bases, and 19 bases stayed unmatched. This CDR3 is CASRYKIGLGAAGELFF. CDR3 DNA: TGTGCCAGTAGATACAAGATTGGACTAGGGGCGGCCGGGGAGCTGTTTTTT.

The chain uses TRBV19 and TRBJ1-5, with D perhaps matching TRBD1 (6 bases). V was pared by 7 bases and J by 5 bases, with 12 bases between. In germline, CDR1 is LNHDA, CDR2 SQIVND (reference sequence). The CDR3 loop spans 13 amino acids. CDR3 DNA: TGTGCCAGTACCGGACAGTGGGATCAGCCCCAGCATTTT. Protein sequence: CASTGQWDQPQHF.

The sample holds a few counts of this clone. This chain's CDR3 is CASRGFSGVYEQYF. DNA for the CDR3: TGTGCCAGCAGGGGATTTAGCGGGGTCTACGAGCAGTACTTC. The chain employs TRBV27 and TRBJ2-7, with TRBD2 identical over 8 bases. Germline loops: CDR1 MNHEY, CDR2 SMNVEV (reference sequence). CDR3 size: 14 residues. V lost 6 bases, J lost 3 bases, and 7 bases stayed unmatched.

The chain uses TRBV3-1 (or the pseudogene TRBV3-2) and TRBJ2-1, with D possibly TRBD2 on 6 matching bases. The CDR3 runs 15 residues. The germline V gene has CDR1 LGHDT and CDR2 YNNKEL (reference sequence). Trimming removed 4 bases at V and 3 bases at J, with 13 bases between. The CDR3 reads CASSPKTSIYNEQFF. The CDR3 DNA sequence: TGTGCCAGCAGCCCCAAAACTAGCATCTACAATGAGCAGTTCTTC.

The CDR3, as DNA: TGTGCCAGCAGTTTATTCGGAGTTCGTACAGATACGCAGTATTTT. This codes for CASSLFGVRTDTQYF. The rearrangement links TRBV27 to TRBJ2-3; D remains ambiguous. Germline values: CDR1 MNHEY, CDR2 SMNVEV (reference sequence). The length of the CDR3 is 15 residues. V was clipped by 1 base and J by 3 bases, with 11 bases between them.

The chain links TRBV27 to TRBJ2-1, with a weak D call TRBD1 (5 bases). Trimming removed 3 bases from V and 7 bases from J, with 13 bases in between. Germline V gene sequence: CDR1 MNHEY, CDR2 SMNVEV (reference sequence). This CDR3 spans 14 amino acids. In DNA, the CDR3 is TGTGCCAGCAGTTTGGCAGGGTATGCGAATGAGCAGTTCTTC. It is translated as CASSLAGYANEQFF.

The V and J genes are TRBV6-1 and TRBJ1-4; D call uncertain. CDR1 is MNHNS and CDR2 is SASEGT in the germline V gene. Trimming took 0 bases from V and 8 from J, leaving 16 bases between them. The CDR3 totals 16 residues. The CDR3: CASSEASLSGGEKLFF. As DNA, the CDR3 is TGTGCCAGCAGTGAAGCAAGTTTATCCGGAGGGGAAAAACTGTTTTTT.

Worth noting for this clone: One end of the junction varies from germline; a read error may be responsible. V is TRBV28 and J is TRBJ1-2; D possibly corresponds to TRBD1 (6 bases). The CDR3 is made up of 14 amino acids. CDR1 and CDR2 (germline): MDHEN, SYDVKM. DNA for the CDR3: TGTGCCACCAGTAAGACAGGAGCTAACTATGGCTACACCTTC. Translated, it gives CATSKTGANYGYTF.

This clone was seen a single time. The identical CDR3 is also encoded by other nucleotide sequences in the sample. This chain links TRBV4-2 with TRBJ2-3, with no clear D. Germline CDR1 is LGHNA and CDR2 is YNFKEQ. Deletions cut 0 bases from V and 0 bases from J, with 10 bases between. CDR3 length: 16 amino acids. The CDR3 sequence is CASSQETSVSTDTQYF. CDR3 in DNA: TGTGCCAGCAGCCAAGAGACGAGCGTTAGCACAGATACGCAGTATTTT.

V gene TRBV6-6 combines with J gene TRBJ1-5; maybe TRBD1 (5 bases). There are 12 residues in the CDR3. Germline assignment: CDR1 MNHNY and CDR2 SVGAGI (reference sequence). The V and J ends lost 10 bases and 3 bases respectively, with 10 bases between them. CDR3: CATSTDNQPQHF. CDR3 DNA sequence: TGTGCCACCTCGACAGACAATCAGCCCCAGCATTTT.